A single T cell receptor (beta chain) is shown here with its context. Its target is not known. The protocol was immunoSEQ multiplex PCR, while the TCRdb copy is restricted to in-frame clones and leaves out a portion. The sample has around 130,000 clones, over 85% seen once; the top ten hold 0.85% to 0.95%. This specimen belongs to a study of T cell responses to AZD1222 COVID-19 vaccine. Study observations and caveats: Mostly white British, mostly female donors; authors suggested clonal diversity may be underestimated.

The CDR3 loop spans 16 amino acids. Trimming removed 0 bases at V and 0 bases at J, with 9 bases between. Germline CDR1 reads KGHSH; CDR2 reads LQKENI. The genes are TRBV18 and TRBJ1-3; the D is unclear. The sample consisted of peripheral blood, taken on day 0 of AZD1222 vaccination. The sequence was collected from an adult in good health. The CDR3 reads CASSPPAQSSGNTIYF. Written as DNA, the CDR3 is TGTGCCAGCTCACCACCCGCGCAGAGCTCTGGAAACACCATATATTTT.